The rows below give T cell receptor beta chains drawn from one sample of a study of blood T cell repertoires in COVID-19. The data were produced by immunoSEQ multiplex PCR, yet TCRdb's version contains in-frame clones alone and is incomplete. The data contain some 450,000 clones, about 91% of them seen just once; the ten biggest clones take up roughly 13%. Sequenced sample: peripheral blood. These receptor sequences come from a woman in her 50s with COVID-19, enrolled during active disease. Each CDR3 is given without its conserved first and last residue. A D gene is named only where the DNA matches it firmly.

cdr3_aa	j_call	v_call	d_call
ASSLRPYEQY	TRBJ2-7	TRBV12-3/TRBV12-4	.
ATSDVAGQYGYT	TRBJ1-2	TRBV24-1	.
AISRTGQGYGYT	TRBJ1-2	TRBV10-3	TRBD1
ASSYTVDRSRNGYT	TRBJ1-2	TRBV6-6	TRBD1
ASTYSGDHNTEAF	TRBJ1-1	TRBV19	.
ASSHAGQGMNEQY	TRBJ2-7	TRBV3-1/TRBV3-2	TRBD1
ASSVTGTLPDNEQF	TRBJ2-1	TRBV9	.
ASSPNGVHSYEQY	TRBJ2-7	TRBV27	.
AWTRGDRSYGYT	TRBJ1-2	TRBV30	.
ASSPFRDSPLH	TRBJ1-6	TRBV9	.
ASSEQGAAYGYT	TRBJ1-2	TRBV2	TRBD1
ASSPGTPWDEQY	TRBJ2-7	TRBV5-6	.
ASSIRDRGMENTEAF	TRBJ1-1	TRBV28	TRBD1
ASSASGGAKNIQY	TRBJ2-4	TRBV28	TRBD2
ALGTGGIGAF	TRBJ1-1	TRBV30	TRBD1
ASSPGTGRGYEQY	TRBJ2-7	TRBV3-1/TRBV3-2	TRBD1
ASSQDRRDSLH	TRBJ1-6	TRBV3-1/TRBV3-2	.
ASNRGGGQETQY	TRBJ2-5	TRBV9	.
ASSLDGQVDQPQH	TRBJ1-5	TRBV5-4	TRBD1
ASSLTRDYRTDTQY	TRBJ2-3	TRBV4-2	TRBD2
ASSRRGQVNTEAF	TRBJ1-1	TRBV7-9	TRBD1
ASSRGTSGGSDTQY	TRBJ2-3	TRBV7-8	TRBD2
ASSFEGVSGNTIY	TRBJ1-3	TRBV5-4	.
ATSRGQGIGTNYGYT	TRBJ1-2	TRBV15	.
ASSWDRRWNTEAF	TRBJ1-1	TRBV5-4	TRBD1
ASSYAGGYNEQF	TRBJ2-1	TRBV6-2/TRBV6-3	.
ASSSRLAGRYRVKNIQY	TRBJ2-4	TRBV5-1	TRBD2
ASSRTSGGQYNEQF	TRBJ2-1	TRBV5-1	TRBD2
ASSFGGTYNEQF	TRBJ2-1	TRBV11-3	.
ASSHRGKVNGYT	TRBJ1-2	TRBV6-5	TRBD1
SARPREAQY	TRBJ2-5	TRBV20-1	.
ASSLSAGGNQPQH	TRBJ1-5	TRBV5-1	.
ASSKISGGRYEQY	TRBJ2-7	TRBV3-1/TRBV3-2	TRBD2
ASREGGESRETQY	TRBJ2-5	TRBV27	.
ASKRHMDIHGYT	TRBJ1-2	TRBV6-5	.
AKGRALDYGYT	TRBJ1-2	TRBV24-1	.
ASSPQGIAKNIQY	TRBJ2-4	TRBV18	.
ASSFGGLTGSGEQY	TRBJ2-7	TRBV27	TRBD1
ASGPSGVSIFFSYNEQF	TRBJ2-1	TRBV11-2	TRBD2
ASSIRGGTGELF	TRBJ2-2	TRBV19	.
ASSLSPSGGYT	TRBJ1-2	TRBV27	.
ASSQGGNWEKLF	TRBJ1-4	TRBV4-1	.
ASSPDYTGELF	TRBJ2-2	TRBV12-3/TRBV12-4	.
ASSYPQMVQY	TRBJ2-4	TRBV6-2/TRBV6-3	.
ASRRRGGAGELF	TRBJ2-2	TRBV2	TRBD2
ASSLAGNTEAF	TRBJ1-1	TRBV13	.
ASSEAVAGGTGELF	TRBJ2-2	TRBV6-1	TRBD2
ASSPWDRGANTEAF	TRBJ1-1	TRBV5-1	TRBD1